This is a list of T cell receptor beta chains from one sample in a study of shared clonotypes between healthy human individuals. Libraries were prepared by immunoSEQ multiplex PCR; TCRdb keeps only in-frame clonotypes and omits some of them. This sample yields about 490,000 clones, of which roughly 80% are seen a single time; about an eighth belongs to the top ten. Sequencing was performed on PBMCs. These receptors all come from a woman aged 35 to 49 in good health. Some clones in this sample may be carry-over from other donors' samples. CDR3s include the opening cysteine and the closing phenylalanine or tryptophan. A D gene is named only where the DNA matches it firmly. Clone size appears in some rows only: once, few, many, or a class for an expanded clone.

>-|TRBV11-1|TRBJ2-2|-
TGTGCCAGCAGCTTATGGGGGGCAGCGGGGAACACCGGGGAGCTGTTTTTT
CASSLWGAAGNTGELFF
>-|TRBV19|TRBJ2-7|-
TGTGCCAGTAGTATCGGAGAGGACTCCTACGAGCAGTACTTC
CASSIGEDSYEQYF
>-|TRBV5-4|TRBJ2-5|-
TGTGCCAGCAGCTTGGGAGGGCCGGAGACCCAGTACTTC
CASSLGGPETQYF
>-|TRBV7-8|TRBJ1-1|few
TGTGCCAGCAGCTTATGGGATGGAGACACTGAAGCTTTCTTT
CASSLWDGDTEAFF
>TRBD2|TRBV29-1|TRBJ2-1|-
TGCAGCGTTGTTTTAGCGGGAGGTGAGCAGTTCTTC
CSVVLAGGEQFF
>-|TRBV5-5|TRBJ1-4|few
TGTGCCAGCAGCTCGACTACAACTAATGAAAAACTGTTTTTT
CASSSTTTNEKLFF
>TRBD2|TRBV5-1|TRBJ2-1|-
TGCGCCAGCAGCCCTGGTGCGGGAGTTGCTGACAATGAGCAGTTCTTC
CASSPGAGVADNEQFF
>TRBD1|TRBV6-6|TRBJ1-4|-
TGTGCCAGCAGTTACTCCGACAGGGGAAGGGGGAAACTGTTTTTT
CASSYSDRGRGKLFF
>-|TRBV14|TRBJ1-2|-
TGTGCCAGCAGCCAAAAAGGCTACACCTTC
CASSQKGYTF
>TRBD1|TRBV28|TRBJ1-2|-
TGTGCCAGCAGTTCCCCCCGACAGGGGATGAGGTATGGCTACACCTTC
CASSSPRQGMRYGYTF
>-|TRBV19|TRBJ1-5|-
TGTGCCAGTGCCGGGGTGGATAATCAGCCCCAGCATTTT
CASAGVDNQPQHF
>-|TRBV19|TRBJ2-3|-
TGTGCCAGTAGTCAAACCCGGGGAGATACGCAGTATTTT
CASSQTRGDTQYF
>-|TRBV29-1|TRBJ1-3|-
TGCAGCGTTGGGGGGCACTCTGGAAACACCATATATTTT
CSVGGHSGNTIYF
>-|TRBV28|TRBJ2-5|few
TGTGCCAGCAGTTTAGATCGCGGTCACCCCGGTCCCGGGACCCAGTACTTC
CASSLDRGHPGPGTQYF
>TRBD2|TRBV18|TRBJ2-5|-
TGTGCCAGCTCGGCCGGACTAGCGGAATACCAAGAGACCCAGTACTTC
CASSAGLAEYQETQYF
>-|TRBV30|TRBJ2-1|-
TGTGCCTGGAGTTTGCTCTCAGGGTACAATGAGCAGTTCTTC
CAWSLLSGYNEQFF
>-|TRBV7-9|TRBJ1-1|-
TGTGCCAGCAGCACCGACAGGACGAACACTGAAGCTTTCTTT
CASSTDRTNTEAFF
>-|TRBV5-1|TRBJ2-6|-
TGCGCCAGCCAGGTAGGAGACTCTGGGGCCAACGTCCTGACTTTC
CASQVGDSGANVLTF
>TRBD2|TRBV18|TRBJ2-7|few
TGTGCCAGCTCACCAGGGGGCGGGAGGCCCTCCTACGAGCAGTACTTC
CASSPGGGRPSYEQYF
>-|TRBV5-1|TRBJ2-2|-
TGCGCCAGCAGCTTGGAGGGAGACTACTACACCGGGGAGCTGTTTTTT
CASSLEGDYYTGELFF
>-|TRBV9|TRBJ2-3|-
TGTGCCAGCAGCTATCACGCCTTAGTCGGCACAGATACGCAGTATTTT
CASSYHALVGTDTQYF
>-|TRBV28|TRBJ2-1|-
TGTGCCAGCAGCCCTTACAATGAGCAGTTCTTC
CASSPYNEQFF
>-|TRBV18|TRBJ2-1|-
TGTGCCAGCTCCCCTGACCAGTACAATGAGCAGTTCTTC
CASSPDQYNEQFF
>TRBD2|TRBV15|TRBJ2-2|-
TGTGCCACCAGCAGAAATCTCGGGGGGGCCGGGGAGCTGTTTTTT
CATSRNLGGAGELFF
>-|TRBV30|TRBJ2-7|-
TGTGCCTGGAGTGGTAACAGCGGTTCCCGCGAGCAGTACTTC
CAWSGNSGSREQYF
>TRBD1|TRBV18|TRBJ1-2|-
TGTGCCAGTTCCTACCCAGGGGGTAGTGGCTACACCTTC
CASSYPGGSGYTF